The 11 T cell receptor beta chains given below trace back to one sample, sequenced in a study of cytomegalovirus exposure and HLA in healthy donors. PCR amplification relied on 60 Vbeta primers (plus 13 Jbeta primers). The protocol was immunoSEQ multiplex PCR, while the TCRdb copy is restricted to in-frame clones and leaves out a portion. Of 63,000 or so clones listed, about 70% were seen once; the top ten hold approximately 22%. The source material was PBMCs. The receptors originated from a woman in her twenties or thirties in good health and CMV-seropositive.

The chain couples TRBV28 to TRBJ2-7; the match to TRBD2 covers 8 bases. Trimming cost V 2 bases and J 7 bases; bases outside gene matches: 10. The germline V gene has CDR1 MDHEN and CDR2 SYDVKM. This CDR3 comprises 15 residues. This CDR3 is CASSLTSGGRGEQYF. CDR3 nucleotide sequence: TGTGCCAGCAGTTTAACTAGCGGTGGCCGTGGGGAGCAGTACTTC. Full variable domain (outside the CDR3, taken from reference TRBV28 and TRBJ2-7): DVKVTQSSRYLVKRTGEKVFLECVQDMDHENMFWYRQDPGLGLRLIYFSYDVKMKEKGDIPEGYSVSREKKERFSLILESASTNQTSMYLCASSLTSGGRGEQYFGPGTRLTVT.

This clone has a handful of counts. The chain carries TRBV28 and TRBJ2-1; 11 nucleotides agree with TRBD2. The CDR3 extends over 15 amino acids. V lost 5 bases to trimming and J lost 9 bases; unmatched junction nucleotides: 9. CDR1 and CDR2 (germline): MDHEN, SYDVKM. The DNA for the CDR3 is TGTGCCAGCAGTCTAGCGACTAGCGGGATAGGTGAGCAGTTCTTC. Translated: CASSLATSGIGEQFF. Variable domain in full (rest from reference TRBV28 and TRBJ2-1): DVKVTQSSRYLVKRTGEKVFLECVQDMDHENMFWYRQDPGLGLRLIYFSYDVKMKEKGDIPEGYSVSREKKERFSLILESASTNQTSMYLCASSLATSGIGEQFFGPGTRLTVL.

This chain links TRBV30 with TRBJ2-7; the match to TRBD2 covers 8 bases. V lost 2 bases and J lost 6; bases outside the gene matches: 6. CDR3 length: 13 amino acids. Germline V gene lookup returns CDR1 GTSNPN and CDR2 SVGIG (reference sequence). In DNA, the CDR3 is TGTGCCTGGAGTTTGACCCTAGCGGGCGAGCAGTACTTC. This gives the protein CAWSLTLAGEQYF.

The chain is built from TRBV6-5 and TRBJ1-5, with 7 nucleotides matching TRBD1. V lost 6 bases and J lost 2; bases outside the gene matches: 7. This CDR3 contains 15 residues. Germline CDR1 is MNHEY and CDR2 is SVGAGI. In nucleotides, the CDR3 is TGTGCCAGCAGCTCGGACAGGAAAGGCAATCAGCCCCAGCATTTT. Its protein is CASSSDRKGNQPQHF.

A word on this clone: The sample contains more than one DNA sequence encoding this CDR3. The chain joins TRBV5-4 to TRBJ1-1; D is uncertain. V was clipped by 0 bases and J by 1 base, with 4 bases between them. The CDR3 consists of 13 residues. Germline V gene lookup returns CDR1 SGHNT and CDR2 YYREEE (reference sequence). CDR3 sequence reads: CASSLDRNTEAFF. Here the CDR3 DNA reads TGTGCCAGCAGCTTGGACAGGAACACTGAAGCTTTCTTT.

The rearrangement uses TRBV19 and TRBJ1-3; no clear D gene. V was trimmed by 3 bases and J by 1 base, leaving 13 bases between them. The V gene's germline CDR1 is LNHDA and CDR2 SQIVND (reference sequence). The CDR3 is 16 residues long. The CDR3 sequence is CASSMALLLSGNTIYF. The DNA for the CDR3 is TGTGCCAGTAGTATGGCCCTCCTCTTGTCTGGAAACACCATATATTTT.

In its sample, this clone was seen once. The rearrangement uses TRBV4-1 and TRBJ2-1; 10 nucleotides match TRBD2. CDR3 length: 13 residues. After removal of 3 bases from V and 11 bases from J, the junction contained 4 bases not matched to a gene. Per germline, CDR1 MGHRA and CDR2 YSYEKL. The CDR3 is CASSHASGGQQFF. The CDR3 DNA reads TGCGCCAGCAGCCATGCTAGCGGGGGTCAGCAGTTCTTC.

This chain uses TRBV12-5 with TRBJ2-7, with 7 bases fitting TRBD1. Germline V CDR1 and CDR2: LGHNT, FRNRAP. The trim removed 5 bases at V and 4 bases at J, leaving 5 bases unmatched. This CDR3 has 13 residues. The CDR3 nucleotides are TGTGCTAGTGGTAGACAGGGAAGGTACGAGCAGTACTTC. This codes for CASGRQGRYEQYF.

The CDR3 nucleotides read TGTGCCAGCGGCCTAGCGGGAATACGGCATGAGCAGTTCTTC. It codes for CASGLAGIRHEQFF. The chain couples TRBV6-5 to TRBJ2-1, with TRBD2 matching over 9 bases. The CDR3 is 14 amino acids. CDR1 is MNHEY, CDR2 SVGAGI, per germline. Trimming at V came to 8 bases and at J to 8 bases, leaving 10 bases not matched to a gene.

The chain combines TRBV14 with TRBJ2-7, with 14 nucleotides matching TRBD2. Trimming at V came to 4 bases and at J to 3 bases, leaving 5 bases not matched to a gene. The CDR3 has 16 amino acids. Germline V gives CDR1 SGHDN, CDR2 FVKESK. The CDR3 loop reads CASSLTGTSGGYEQYF. The CDR3 DNA is TGTGCCAGCAGCCTAACCGGGACTAGCGGGGGCTACGAGCAGTACTTC.

The chain links TRBV6-1 to TRBJ2-7; D might be TRBD1 (5 bases). The germline gives CDR1 MNHNS, CDR2 SASEGT. V shed 2 bases and J shed 4 bases, with 21 bases lying between them. The CDR3 runs to 17 residues. The CDR3 region is CASSEFPPQAGSYEQYF. CDR3 DNA: TGTGCCAGCAGTGAATTCCCCCCTCAGGCAGGGTCTTACGAGCAGTACTTC.